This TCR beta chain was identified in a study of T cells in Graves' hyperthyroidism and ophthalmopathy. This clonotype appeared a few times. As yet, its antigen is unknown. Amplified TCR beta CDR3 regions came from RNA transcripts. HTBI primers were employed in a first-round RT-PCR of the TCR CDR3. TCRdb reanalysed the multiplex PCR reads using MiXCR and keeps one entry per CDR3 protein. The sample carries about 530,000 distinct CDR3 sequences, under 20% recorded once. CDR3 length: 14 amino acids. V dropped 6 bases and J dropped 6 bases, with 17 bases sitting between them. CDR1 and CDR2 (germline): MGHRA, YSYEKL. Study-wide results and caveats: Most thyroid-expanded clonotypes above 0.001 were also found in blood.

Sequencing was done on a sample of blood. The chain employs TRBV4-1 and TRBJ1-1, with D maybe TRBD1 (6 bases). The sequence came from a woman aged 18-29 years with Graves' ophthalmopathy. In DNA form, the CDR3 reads TGCGCCAGCAGAGCGGGGGCCGGGGACTCTGAAGCTTTCTTT. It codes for CASRAGAGDSEAFF.